Listed below are T cell receptor beta chains from one sample, sequenced in a study of cytomegalovirus exposure and HLA in healthy donors. Sequencing was performed with immunoSEQ multiplex PCR; in TCRdb, only in-frame clones are kept and a portion is missing. The sample yields around 150,000 clones, 68% seen once. Sample: PBMCs. These receptors originate from a man in his forties or fifties in good health and CMV-seronegative. The CDR3 runs from the conserved cysteine through the conserved F or W. The D gene is left open where the match is weak. Where a row states a size, it is once, few, many or the class of an expanded clone; other rows omit it.

cdr3_aa cdr3_nt d_call j_call v_call cdr3_length clone_size
CASMWGRGATYEQYF TGTGCCAGCATGTGGGGGCGGGGGGCCACCTACGAGCAGTACTTC TRBD2 TRBJ2-7 TRBV7-2 15 NA
CASTQARGETQYF TGTGCCAGCACACAGGCTCGAGGAGAGACCCAGTACTTC NA TRBJ2-5 TRBV7-8 13 NA
CASSQDPRGQYF TGTGCCAGCAGTCAAGACCCCCGGGGGCAGTACTTC NA TRBJ2-7 TRBV6-5 12 NA
CASSESPNIYNSPLHF TGTGCCAGCAGTGAATCACCGAACATCTATAATTCACCCCTCCACTTT NA TRBJ1-6 TRBV6-1 16 NA
CASRDASGHRETEAFF TGTGCCAGCAGGGATGCATCTGGACACCGGGAGACTGAAGCTTTCTTT NA TRBJ1-1 TRBV25-1 16 NA
CASSPDGASGYEQYF TGTGCCAGCAGCCCCGATGGGGCTAGCGGGTACGAGCAGTACTTC TRBD2 TRBJ2-7 TRBV9 15 NA
CASSVRQGLGGYTF TGTGCCAGCAGCGTTCGCCAGGGGTTAGGTGGCTACACCTTC NA TRBJ1-2 TRBV9 14 NA
CASNPGAGEYQETQYF TGCGCCAGCAACCCGGGCGCGGGCGAGTACCAAGAGACCCAGTACTTC NA TRBJ2-5 TRBV5-1 16 NA
CASRLRDSNEKLFF TGTGCCAGCAGACTTCGAGACAGTAATGAAAAACTGTTTTTT NA TRBJ1-4 TRBV6-1 14 NA
CASSSTGTGFHEQYF TGTGCCAGCAGTTCAACCGGGACAGGGTTCCACGAGCAGTACTTC TRBD1 TRBJ2-7 TRBV27 15 NA
CASSIRLAGGTGELFF TGTGCCAGCAGCATTCGACTAGCGGGGGGCACCGGGGAGCTGTTTTTT TRBD2 TRBJ2-2 TRBV27 16 few
CASTAQGVLKSYNSPLHF TGTGCCAGCACCGCCCAGGGGGTTCTTAAATCCTATAATTCACCCCTCCACTTT TRBD1 TRBJ1-6 TRBV5-6 18 NA
CASQGSVRTGELFF TGTGCCAGTCAGGGATCGGTACGCACCGGGGAGCTGTTTTTT NA TRBJ2-2 TRBV7-9 14 NA
CASSLALGGGIEQFF TGTGCCAGCAGCTTAGCGCTAGGGGGCGGAATAGAGCAGTTCTTC TRBD1 TRBJ2-1 TRBV7-2 15 NA
CASSPGQNYGYTF TGCGCCAGCAGCCCGGGACAGAACTATGGCTACACCTTC TRBD1 TRBJ1-2 TRBV5-1 13 NA
CASSTGQDYNEQFF TGCGCCAGCAGCACGGGACAGGACTACAATGAGCAGTTCTTC TRBD1 TRBJ2-1 TRBV5-1 14 NA
CSVELTSKTGELFF TGCAGCGTTGAACTGACTAGCAAGACCGGGGAGCTGTTTTTT TRBD2 TRBJ2-2 TRBV29-1 14 NA
CASSGLDRGSNQPQHF TGTGCCAGCAGTGGGCTAGACAGGGGTAGCAATCAGCCCCAGCATTTT TRBD1 TRBJ1-5 TRBV2 16 NA
CASSYSSRGRNEQYF TGTGCCAGCAGTTACTCGAGCAGGGGAAGGAACGAGCAGTACTTC NA TRBJ2-7 TRBV6-5 15 NA
CASNLSGQETQYF TGTGCCAGCAATCTTAGCGGGCAAGAGACCCAGTACTTC TRBD2 TRBJ2-5 TRBV6-1 13 NA
CASSQDRTAGGDNEQFF TGTGCCAGCAGCCAAGATAGAACGGCGGGGGGGGACAATGAGCAGTTCTTC TRBD2 TRBJ2-1 TRBV14 17 NA
CASSPVSGGETQYF TGCGCCAGCTCGCCGGTCTCCGGGGGGGAGACCCAGTACTTC TRBD2 TRBJ2-5 TRBV4-1 14 NA
CASSQDGLAGDTDTQYF TGCGCCAGCAGCCAAGATGGACTAGCGGGGGACACAGATACGCAGTATTTT TRBD2 TRBJ2-3 TRBV4-1 17 NA
CASSFQGATDTQYF TGCGCCAGCAGCTTCCAGGGGGCTACAGATACGCAGTATTTT TRBD1 TRBJ2-3 TRBV5-1 14 NA
CASSLVGGGLQETQYF TGTGCCAGCAGCTTAGTCGGGGGAGGCCTCCAAGAGACCCAGTACTTC NA TRBJ2-5 TRBV7-2 16 NA
CASSLVVGNTIYF TGTGCCAGCAGCTTAGTAGTCGGGAACACCATATATTTT NA TRBJ1-3 TRBV7-9 13 NA
CASSYLRTENTEAFF TGTGCCAGCAGTTACCTTCGGACAGAAAACACTGAAGCTTTCTTT NA TRBJ1-1 TRBV6-5 15 NA
CASSPYRQGMAFF TGTGCCAGCAGTCCCTACCGACAGGGCATGGCTTTCTTT TRBD1 TRBJ1-1 TRBV27 13 NA
CASSLGAGNTEAFF TGCGCCAGCAGCTTGGGGGCAGGGAACACTGAAGCTTTCTTT NA TRBJ1-1 TRBV5-1 14 NA
CASSLESDPYNEQFF TGTGCCAGCAGCTTAGAAAGCGACCCATACAATGAGCAGTTCTTC NA TRBJ2-1 TRBV13 15 NA
CASSQTGDGNQPQHF TGTGCCAGCAGCCAGACAGGGGATGGCAATCAGCCCCAGCATTTT TRBD1 TRBJ1-5 TRBV11-2 15 NA
CASSNVAGGPEEQFF TGTGCCAGCAGTAACGTAGCGGGGGGGCCAGAAGAGCAGTTCTTC TRBD2 TRBJ2-1 TRBV7-9 15 NA
CASSEPTGSHSPLHF TGCGCCAGCAGTGAACCGACAGGGTCTCATTCACCCCTCCACTTT TRBD1 TRBJ1-6 TRBV10-2 15 NA
CASSPRQGIYGYTF TGTGCCAGCAGCCCCCGACAGGGGATCTATGGCTACACCTTC TRBD1 TRBJ1-2 TRBV2 14 NA
CASSPARGRNNEQFF TGTGCCAGCAGCCCAGCTAGGGGGCGGAACAATGAGCAGTTCTTC TRBD1 TRBJ2-1 TRBV7-2 15 NA
CASSFQDREVEQYF TGTGCCAGCAGCTTTCAAGACAGGGAGGTCGAGCAGTACTTC NA TRBJ2-7 TRBV7-9 14 NA